This passage covers 27 T cell receptor beta chains from one sample sequenced in a study of CD8+ T cells in alopecia areata. As to treatment: oral pan-JAK inhibitor, 5-10 mg twice daily. Researchers took lesional scalp punch biopsies and peripheral blood from people who were alopecia areata patients. cDNA serving as the sequencing template came from extracted, reverse transcribed RNA. TCRdb keeps only in-frame clones here, not all; method: immunoSEQ multiplex PCR. This table holds around 13,000 clones, roughly 65% found once. The sample consisted of skin, taken at week 4, from a patient treated with tofacitinib. These receptors came from a human donor with alopecia areata.

The gene calls are TRBV14 and TRBJ2-7; D perhaps matches TRBD2 (5 bases). Germline V CDR1 and CDR2: SGHDN, FVKESK. V lost 0 bases and J lost 3, with 9 bases in between. This CDR3 spans 14 amino acids. CDR3 in amino acids: CASSQDLTSYEQYF. CDR3 nucleotide sequence: TGTGCCAGCAGCCAAGATCTTACTAGCTACGAGCAGTACTTC.

V is TRBV25-1 and J is TRBJ2-1, with 10 bases matching TRBD2. CDR3 length: 14 residues. V lost 4 bases to trimming and J lost 8 bases; unmatched junction nucleotides: 5. The V gene's germline CDR1 is MGHDK and CDR2 SYGVNS. The CDR3: CASSVRLAGDEQFF. DNA for the CDR3: TGTGCCAGCAGTGTTCGACTAGCGGGCGATGAGCAGTTCTTC.

V is TRBV2 and J is TRBJ1-5, with D perhaps matching TRBD1 (5 bases). In germline, CDR1 is SNHLY, CDR2 FYNNEI. Trimming shortened V by 7 bases and J by 0 bases, and 7 bases separated the two germline ends. The CDR3 consists of 13 residues. This CDR3 is CASKGISNQPQHF. DNA of the CDR3: TGTGCCAGCAAGGGGATTAGCAATCAGCCCCAGCATTTT.

CDR3 sequence reads: CASSYSRRDGYTF. The CDR3 DNA reads TGTGCCAGCAGTTACTCGAGACGGGATGGCTACACCTTC. V usage is TRBV6-6 and J usage is TRBJ1-2; D is unclear. CDR3 length: 13 residues. In germline, CDR1 is MNHNY, CDR2 SVGAGI (reference sequence). V was trimmed by 0 bases and J by 6 bases, leaving 8 bases between them.

This rearrangement joins TRBV27 to TRBJ2-1; TRBD2 matches at 9 bases. V trimming: 0 bases; J trimming: 3 bases; junction bases outside the gene matches: 3. From germline, CDR1 is MNHEY and CDR2 SMNVEV (reference sequence). The CDR3 loop spans 16 amino acids. Here the CDR3 DNA reads TGTGCCAGCAGTTTATCGACTAGCGGAGTCTACAATGAGCAGTTCTTC. Amino acids: CASSLSTSGVYNEQFF.

The chain uses TRBV2 and TRBJ2-6; D unclear. The CDR3 runs 16 residues. Deletions cut 6 bases from V and 4 bases from J, with 16 bases between. Germline V lookup: CDR1 SNHLY, CDR2 FYNNEI. The CDR3 DNA is TGTGCCAGCAGACCGTGGGGTGGCTCGGGGGCCAACGTCCTGACTTTC. Translation gives CASRPWGGSGANVLTF. Based on the CDR3 plus reference TRBV2 and TRBJ2-6, the full variable domain is EPEVTQTPSHQVTQMGQEVILRCVPISNHLYFYWYRQILGQKVEFLVSFYNNEISEKSEIFDDQFSVERPDGSNFTLKIRSTKLEDSAMYFCASRPWGGSGANVLTFGAGSRLTVL.

The V and J genes are TRBV7-9 and TRBJ1-4; TRBD1 matches at 9 bases. V lost 5 bases to trimming and J lost 5 bases; unmatched junction nucleotides: 6. Germline-derived CDR1 and CDR2 are SEHNR and FQNEAQ (reference sequence). The CDR3 extends over 15 amino acids. CDR3 sequence: CASSLQGQGNEKLFF. The CDR3 DNA is TGTGCCAGCAGCCTACAGGGACAGGGCAATGAAAAACTGTTTTTT.

This chain joins TRBV7-9 and TRBJ2-3, with D maybe TRBD2 (6 bases). Trimming left V 6 bases short and J 2 bases short, with 15 bases between. This CDR3 spans 15 amino acids. Germline CDR1 SEHNR, CDR2 FQNEAQ (reference sequence). CDR3 sequence: CASSGRRGHTDTQYF. The CDR3, as DNA: TGTGCCAGCAGTGGCCGGCGGGGTCACACAGATACGCAGTATTTT.

The J gene is TRBJ2-5, the V gene TRBV9; 7 nucleotides line up with TRBD2. This CDR3 has 17 amino acids. Germline loops: CDR1 SGDLS, CDR2 YYNGEE. Germline trimming cut 0 bases from V and 1 base from J; bases unmatched to any gene: 9. CDR3 bases: TGTGCCAGCAGCGTAGGACGGGCTAGCGGCTTCCAAGAGACCCAGTACTTC. The encoded protein is CASSVGRASGFQETQYF.

This sequence joins TRBV4-2 and TRBJ2-3, with D unresolved. The CDR3 extends over 17 amino acids. Trimming took 0 bases from V and 0 from J, leaving 13 bases between them. The germline V gene encodes CDR1 LGHNA and CDR2 YNFKEQ. The CDR3 reads CASSQDGSASSTDTQYF. The DNA for the CDR3 is TGTGCCAGCAGCCAAGACGGCAGCGCCTCTAGCACAGATACGCAGTATTTT.

This chain connects TRBV9 to TRBJ1-2; 10 bases fit TRBD1. There are 16 residues in the CDR3. Germline values: CDR1 SGDLS, CDR2 YYNGEE. V gave up 0 bases and J gave up 4 bases; unmatched junction bases: 6. CDR3 region: CASSVGTGTGAYGYTF. The DNA of the CDR3 is TGTGCCAGCAGCGTAGGGACCGGGACAGGGGCCTATGGCTACACCTTC.

This clone was detected only once. This sequence joins TRBV14 and TRBJ2-1; D gene uncertain. CDR1 is SGHDN, CDR2 FVKESK, per germline. V was pared by 4 bases and J by 0 bases, with 13 bases between. The CDR3 is 16 residues long. CDR3 coding DNA: TGTGCCAGCAGCCGGATCGGGTCAGGCTCCTACAATGAGCAGTTCTTC. Its translation is CASSRIGSGSYNEQFF.

The chain employs TRBV2 and TRBJ2-3; D may be TRBD2 (6 bases). The ends were cut back, 2 bases at V and 0 bases at J, with 9 bases in the middle. The CDR3 extends over 15 amino acids. Per the germline V gene, CDR1 is SNHLY and CDR2 is FYNNEI. As DNA, the CDR3 is TGTGCCAGCAGTGAATGGGGGGACAGCACAGATACGCAGTATTTT. It yields the protein CASSEWGDSTDTQYF.

This chain uses TRBV7-2 with TRBJ1-3; D might be TRBD1 (5 bases). From germline, CDR1 is SGHTA and CDR2 FQGNSA. Trimming removed 4 bases from V and 3 bases from J, with 19 bases in between. The CDR3 extends over 17 amino acids. The CDR3 DNA follows: TGTGCCAGCAGCTCATTTCCCGGGACCCCGCTTGGAAACACCATATATTTT. Protein product: CASSSFPGTPLGNTIYF.

The chain's CDR3 is CASSPDSLSYEQYF. As DNA, the CDR3 is TGCGCCAGCAGCCCAGACAGCCTCTCCTACGAGCAGTACTTC. The gene calls are TRBV5-1 and TRBJ2-7, with TRBD1 as a possible D gene (5 bases). Trimming removed 4 bases from V and 0 bases from J, with 11 bases in between. This CDR3 is built from 14 residues. CDR1 and CDR2 from the germline V gene are SGHRS and YFSETQ. Full variable domain (missing parts from reference TRBV5-1 and TRBJ2-7): KAGVTQTPRYLIKTRGQQVTLSCSPISGHRSVSWYQQTPGQGLQFLFEYFSETQRNKGNFPGRFSGRQFSNSRSEMNVSTLELGDSALYLCASSPDSLSYEQYFGPGTRLTVT.

The V gene is TRBV2, the J gene TRBJ1-1; 8 bases are a match to TRBD1. The germline CDR1 and CDR2 sequences are SNHLY and FYNNEI. There are 13 residues in the CDR3. With 5 bases clipped from V and 4 bases from J, the junction kept 3 bases outside the gene matches. The CDR3 reads CASSQTGVTEAFF. In DNA form, the CDR3 reads TGTGCCAGCAGTCAGACAGGGGTCACTGAAGCTTTCTTT.

This clone was found a few times. V usage is TRBV7-9 and J usage is TRBJ1-1; maybe TRBD1 (5 bases). The length of the CDR3 is 12 residues. Germline-derived CDR1 and CDR2 are SEHNR and FQNEAQ (reference sequence). V lost 4 bases, J lost 11 bases, and 14 bases lay in between. The CDR3 loop reads CASSYHSRGAFF. The CDR3 bases are TGTGCCAGCAGCTACCATTCCCGGGGGGCTTTCTTT.

This chain links TRBV29-1 with TRBJ1-2; TRBD1 is a possible D gene (5 bases). V shed 4 bases and J shed 2 bases, with 8 bases lying between them. The CDR3 runs 12 residues. Germline V gene sequence: CDR1 SQVTM, CDR2 ANQGSEA. CDR3 amino acids: CSVVQENYGYTF. CDR3 DNA: TGCAGCGTTGTACAGGAGAACTATGGCTACACCTTC.

The V and J genes are TRBV6-5 and TRBJ2-1, with a weak D call TRBD2 (6 bases). The CDR3 covers 14 residues. Germline loops: CDR1 MNHEY, CDR2 SVGAGI. Trimming left V 4 bases short and J 7 bases short, with 14 bases between. The CDR3 nucleotides are TGTGCCAGCAGTTCGACTAGTTTAGTAAATGAGCAGTTCTTC. As protein: CASSSTSLVNEQFF.

The table lists this clone with a count of one. The rearrangement uses TRBV29-1 and TRBJ2-3; 9 bases are a match to TRBD1. Germline V lookup: CDR1 SQVTM, CDR2 ANQGSEA. V was pared by 7 bases and J by 0 bases, with 11 bases of the junction left unmatched. This CDR3 spans 16 amino acids. DNA of the CDR3: TGCAGCGCAAAGGGGACGGACAGGGGAAGCACAGATACGCAGTATTTT. It specifies CSAKGTDRGSTDTQYF.

This chain links TRBV14 with TRBJ2-5, with a weak D call TRBD2 (7 bases). The closer fit of TRBJ2-7 to the DNA end suggests the J call may be wrong. The CDR3 spans 14 residues. Germline V lookup: CDR1 SGHDN, CDR2 FVKESK. The DNA for the CDR3 is TGTGCCAGCAGCTTTGGGGGGGGGCCCTACGAGCAGTACTTC. Translated: CASSFGGGPYEQYF.

V and J are TRBV7-9 and TRBJ2-1, with D hard to call. V was shortened by 5 bases and J by 7 bases, with 15 bases between the two germline ends. The CDR3 sequence is 14 residues long. CDR1 is SEHNR, CDR2 FQNEAQ, per germline (reference sequence). This CDR3 reads CASSPRQFLNEQFF. DNA for the CDR3: TGTGCCAGCAGCCCCCGTCAGTTCCTTAATGAGCAGTTCTTC.

The rearrangement uses TRBV7-2 and TRBJ1-5; D is unresolved. V was cut by 5 bases and J by 3 bases, with 17 bases left in between. This CDR3 region has 16 residues. CDR1 and CDR2 (germline): SGHTA, FQGNSA. The CDR3 loop reads CASSQSTQVYNQPQHF. The DNA for the CDR3 is TGTGCCAGCAGCCAAAGCACCCAGGTTTACAATCAGCCCCAGCATTTT.

This chain links TRBV5-1 with TRBJ2-7; D gene uncertain. Looked up from germline, CDR1 is SGHRS and CDR2 is YFSETQ. The ends were cut back, 2 bases at V and 0 bases at J, with 0 bases in the middle. The CDR3 loop spans 11 amino acids. This chain's CDR3 is CASSFSYEQYF. For the CDR3, the DNA is TGCGCCAGCAGCTTCTCCTACGAGCAGTACTTC.

The rearrangement links TRBV5-1 to TRBJ2-3, with D uncertain. The CDR3 is 14 amino acids. The V end was cut by 4 bases, the J end by 4 bases, with 13 bases between. The germline gives CDR1 SGHRS, CDR2 YFSETQ. The CDR3: CASSPQVPPDTQYF. The DNA of the CDR3 is TGCGCCAGCAGCCCCCAGGTCCCTCCAGATACGCAGTATTTT. Based on the CDR3 plus reference TRBV5-1 and TRBJ2-3, the full variable domain is KAGVTQTPRYLIKTRGQQVTLSCSPISGHRSVSWYQQTPGQGLQFLFEYFSETQRNKGNFPGRFSGRQFSNSRSEMNVSTLELGDSALYLCASSPQVPPDTQYFGPGTRLTVL.

The gene calls are TRBV7-8 and TRBJ1-4; D unclear. Germline V CDR1 and CDR2: SGHVS, FQNEAQ. This CDR3 is 18 amino acids long. Deletions cut 1 base from V and 0 bases from J, with 15 bases between. CDR3 region: CASSLGRGMGTTNEKLFF. In DNA, the CDR3 is TGTGCCAGCAGCTTAGGGCGGGGTATGGGGACAACTAATGAAAAACTGTTTTTT.

V gene TRBV6-5 combines with J gene TRBJ2-7, with D unclear. The V gene's germline CDR1 is MNHEY and CDR2 SVGAGI. CDR3 size: 13 residues. The V and J ends lost 2 bases and 4 bases respectively, with 9 bases between them. The CDR3 is CASSYPGSYEQYF. CDR3 nucleotides: TGTGCCAGCAGTTACCCCGGCAGTTACGAGCAGTACTTC.